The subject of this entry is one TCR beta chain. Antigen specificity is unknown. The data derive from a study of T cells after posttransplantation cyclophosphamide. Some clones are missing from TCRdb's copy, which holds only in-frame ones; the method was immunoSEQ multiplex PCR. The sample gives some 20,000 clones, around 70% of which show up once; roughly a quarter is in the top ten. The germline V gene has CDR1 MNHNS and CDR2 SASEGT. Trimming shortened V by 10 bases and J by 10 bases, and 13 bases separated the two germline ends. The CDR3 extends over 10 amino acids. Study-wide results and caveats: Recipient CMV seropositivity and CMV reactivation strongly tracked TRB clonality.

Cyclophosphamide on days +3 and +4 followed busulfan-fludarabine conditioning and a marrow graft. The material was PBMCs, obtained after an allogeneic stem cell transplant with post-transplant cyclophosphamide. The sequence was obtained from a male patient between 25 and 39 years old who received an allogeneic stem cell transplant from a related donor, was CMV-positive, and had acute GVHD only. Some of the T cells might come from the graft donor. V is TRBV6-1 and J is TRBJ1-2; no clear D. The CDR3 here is CATRGSLYTF. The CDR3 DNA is TGTGCCACCCGAGGGAGTCTCTACACCTTC.